The sequence of this TCR beta chain was determined in a study of OX40 agonist ivuxolimab in advanced cancers. Study-wide background: The patients received agonistic anti-OX40 (CD134) antibody ivuxolimab. Every 2 weeks, patients got intravenous ivuxolimab at one of six dose levels (0.01-10 mg/kg).

The ends were cut back, 2 bases at V and 5 bases at J, with 12 bases in the middle. CDR3 length equals 14 residues. CDR1 is MNHEY, CDR2 SVGAGI, per germline. Sequenced by immunoSEQ multiplex PCR; TCRdb stores in-frame clones only, minus some. The data show some 41,000 clones, with roughly 89% seen just once and about 0.6% held by the top ten. General study results and limits: With doses of 0.1 to 3.0 mg/kg, CD4+ and CD8+ blood T cells had undergone clonal expansion by week 6.

As regards this clone: Antigen unknown.

This sequence joins TRBV6-5 and TRBJ2-5; possible D gene TRBD2, 5 bases. This specimen was CD4+ or CD8+ T cells sorted from blood, taken in a trial of the OX40 agonist ivuxolimab. This TCR came from an adult with an advanced solid tumor such as melanoma, head and neck, liver or kidney cancer. The CDR3 here is CASSYRGFWETQYF. As DNA, the CDR3 is TGTGCCAGCAGTTACAGAGGGTTCTGGGAGACCCAGTACTTC.